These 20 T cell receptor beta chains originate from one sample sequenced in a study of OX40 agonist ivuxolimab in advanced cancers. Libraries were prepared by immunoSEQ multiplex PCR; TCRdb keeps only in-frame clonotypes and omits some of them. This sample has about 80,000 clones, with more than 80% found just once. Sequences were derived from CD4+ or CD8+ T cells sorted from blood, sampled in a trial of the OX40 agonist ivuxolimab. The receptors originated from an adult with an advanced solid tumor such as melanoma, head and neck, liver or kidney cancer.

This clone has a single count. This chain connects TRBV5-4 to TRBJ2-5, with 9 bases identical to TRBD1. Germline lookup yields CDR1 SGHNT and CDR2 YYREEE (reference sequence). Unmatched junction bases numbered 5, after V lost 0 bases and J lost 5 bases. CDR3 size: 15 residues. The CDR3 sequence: CASSLVVTGGETQYF. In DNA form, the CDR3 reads TGTGCCAGCAGCTTGGTCGTGACAGGGGGTGAGACCCAGTACTTC.

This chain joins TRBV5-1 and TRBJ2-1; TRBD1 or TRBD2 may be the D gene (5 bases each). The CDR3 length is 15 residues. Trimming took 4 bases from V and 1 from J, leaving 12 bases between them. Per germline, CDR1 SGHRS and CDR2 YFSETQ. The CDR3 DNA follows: TGCGCCAGCAGCCGGGACCACGGTTCCTACAATGAGCAGTTCTTC. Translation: CASSRDHGSYNEQFF.

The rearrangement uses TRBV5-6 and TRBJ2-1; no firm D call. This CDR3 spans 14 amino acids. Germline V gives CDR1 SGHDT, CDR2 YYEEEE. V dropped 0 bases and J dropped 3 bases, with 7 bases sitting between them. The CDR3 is CASSLVQVYNEQFF. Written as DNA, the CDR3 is TGTGCCAGCAGCTTGGTTCAGGTCTACAATGAGCAGTTCTTC.

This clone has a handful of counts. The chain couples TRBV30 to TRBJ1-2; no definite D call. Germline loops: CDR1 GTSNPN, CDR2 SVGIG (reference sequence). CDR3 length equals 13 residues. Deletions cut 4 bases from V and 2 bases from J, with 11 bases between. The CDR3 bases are TGTGCCTGGACACCAAGTATCAACTATGGCTACACCTTC. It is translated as CAWTPSINYGYTF.

CDR3 sequence: CAISEKAALGQPQHF. In DNA, the CDR3 is TGTGCCATCAGTGAGAAGGCAGCGCTGGGTCAGCCCCAGCATTTT. The rearrangement links TRBV10-3 to TRBJ1-5, with D hard to call. Germline V CDR1 and CDR2: ENHRY, SYGVKD. Trimming left V 2 bases short and J 6 bases short, with 14 bases between. The CDR3 length is 15 residues.

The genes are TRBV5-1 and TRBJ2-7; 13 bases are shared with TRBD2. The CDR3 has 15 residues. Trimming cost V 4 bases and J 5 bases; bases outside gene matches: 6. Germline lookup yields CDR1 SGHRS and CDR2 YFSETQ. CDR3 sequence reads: CASSITSGGVNEQYF. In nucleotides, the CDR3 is TGCGCCAGCAGCATTACTAGCGGGGGGGTCAACGAGCAGTACTTC.

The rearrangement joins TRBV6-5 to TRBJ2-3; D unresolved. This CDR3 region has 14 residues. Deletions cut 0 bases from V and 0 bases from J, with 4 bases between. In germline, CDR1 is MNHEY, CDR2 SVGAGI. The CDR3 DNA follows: TGTGCCAGCAGTTACTCAGGCAGCACAGATACGCAGTATTTT. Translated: CASSYSGSTDTQYF.

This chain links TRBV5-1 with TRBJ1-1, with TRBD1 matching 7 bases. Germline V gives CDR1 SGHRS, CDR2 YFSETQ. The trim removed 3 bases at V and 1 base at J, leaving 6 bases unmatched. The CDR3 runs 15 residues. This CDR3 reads CASSWGQYRNTEAFF. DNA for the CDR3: TGCGCCAGCAGCTGGGGACAGTACCGGAACACTGAAGCTTTCTTT.

DNA of the CDR3: TGTGCCAGCAGCTTAAGGAGGGGGACCTACAATGAGCAGTTCTTC. Protein sequence: CASSLRRGTYNEQFF. The rearrangement links TRBV7-3 to TRBJ2-1, with D possibly being TRBD1 or TRBD2 (6 bases each). Trimming took off 1 base at V and 2 bases at J, with 9 bases between the two ends. CDR1 is SGHTA and CDR2 is FQGTGA in the germline V gene. The CDR3 spans 15 residues.

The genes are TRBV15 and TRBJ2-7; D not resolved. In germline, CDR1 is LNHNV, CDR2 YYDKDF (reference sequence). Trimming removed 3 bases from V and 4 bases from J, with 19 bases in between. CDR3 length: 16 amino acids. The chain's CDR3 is CATSSPGRGLGYEQYF. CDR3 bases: TGTGCCACCAGCAGCCCAGGACGAGGCTTGGGGTACGAGCAGTACTTC.

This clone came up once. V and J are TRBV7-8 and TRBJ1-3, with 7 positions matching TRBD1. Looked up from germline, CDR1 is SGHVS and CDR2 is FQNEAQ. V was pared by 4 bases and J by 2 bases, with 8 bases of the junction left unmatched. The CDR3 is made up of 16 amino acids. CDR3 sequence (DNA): TGTGCCAGCAGCTCGACAGGGCCGGGTGCTGGAAACACCATATATTTT. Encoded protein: CASSSTGPGAGNTIYF.

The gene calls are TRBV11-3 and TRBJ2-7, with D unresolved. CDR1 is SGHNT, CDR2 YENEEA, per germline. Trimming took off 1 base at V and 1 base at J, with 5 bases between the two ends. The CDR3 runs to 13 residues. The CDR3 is CASSLALSYEQYF. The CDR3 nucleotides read TGTGCCAGCAGCTTAGCACTGTCCTACGAGCAGTACTTC. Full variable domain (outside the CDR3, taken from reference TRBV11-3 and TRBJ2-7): EAGVVQSPRYKIIEKKQPVAFWCNPISGHNTLYWYLQNLGQGPELLIRYENEEAVDDSQLPKDRFSAERLKGVDSTLKIQPAELGDSAVYLCASSLALSYEQYFGPGTRLTVT.

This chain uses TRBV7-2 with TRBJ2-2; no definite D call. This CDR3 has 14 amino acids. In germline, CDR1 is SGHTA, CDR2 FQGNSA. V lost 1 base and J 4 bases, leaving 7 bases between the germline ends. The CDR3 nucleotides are TGTGCCAGCAGCTTAGTACAGACCACCGGGGAGCTGTTTTTT. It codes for CASSLVQTTGELFF.

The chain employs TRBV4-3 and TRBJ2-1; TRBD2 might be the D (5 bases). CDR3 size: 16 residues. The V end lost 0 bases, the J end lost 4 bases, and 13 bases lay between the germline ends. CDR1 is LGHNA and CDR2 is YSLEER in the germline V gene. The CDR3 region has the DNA TGCGCCAGCAGCCAAGAAGGGTCCCGCGGGTACAATGAGCAGTTCTTC. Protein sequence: CASSQEGSRGYNEQFF.

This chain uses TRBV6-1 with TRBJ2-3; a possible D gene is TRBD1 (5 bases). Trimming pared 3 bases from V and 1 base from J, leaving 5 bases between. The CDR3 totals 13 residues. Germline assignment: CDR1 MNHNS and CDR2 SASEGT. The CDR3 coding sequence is TGTGCCAGCAGTGACAGGGGCACAGATACGCAGTATTTT. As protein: CASSDRGTDTQYF.

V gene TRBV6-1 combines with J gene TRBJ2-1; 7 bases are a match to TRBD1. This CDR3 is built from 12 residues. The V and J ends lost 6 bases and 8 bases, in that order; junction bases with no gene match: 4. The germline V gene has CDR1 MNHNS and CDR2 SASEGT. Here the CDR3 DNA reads TGTGCCAGCAGAAGACAGGGCGATGAGCAGTTCTTC. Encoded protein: CASRRQGDEQFF.

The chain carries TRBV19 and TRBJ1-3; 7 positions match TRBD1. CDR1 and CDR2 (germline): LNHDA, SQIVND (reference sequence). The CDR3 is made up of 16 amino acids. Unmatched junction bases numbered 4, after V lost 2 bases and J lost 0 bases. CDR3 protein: CASSITGASSGNTIYF. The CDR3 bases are TGTGCCAGTAGTATAACAGGGGCCAGCTCTGGAAACACCATATATTTT. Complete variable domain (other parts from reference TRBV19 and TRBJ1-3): DGGITQSPKYLFRKEGQNVTLSCEQNLNHDAMYWYRQDPGQGLRLIYYSQIVNDFQKGDIAEGYSVSREKKESFPLTVTSAQKNPTAFYLCASSITGASSGNTIYFGEGSWLTVV.

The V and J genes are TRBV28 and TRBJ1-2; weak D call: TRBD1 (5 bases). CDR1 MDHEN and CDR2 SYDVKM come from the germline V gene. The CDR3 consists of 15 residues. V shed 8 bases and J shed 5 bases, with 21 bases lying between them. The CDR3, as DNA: TGTGCCAGCGGGAGGGTTGGGGGATCGAAGTATGGCTACACCTTC. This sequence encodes CASGRVGGSKYGYTF.

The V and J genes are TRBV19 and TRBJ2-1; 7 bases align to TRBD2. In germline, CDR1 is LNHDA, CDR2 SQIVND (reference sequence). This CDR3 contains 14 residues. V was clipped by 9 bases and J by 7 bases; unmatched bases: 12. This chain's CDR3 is CASSTGRELNEQFF. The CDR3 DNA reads TGTGCCAGCAGCACTGGGCGGGAGTTAAATGAGCAGTTCTTC.

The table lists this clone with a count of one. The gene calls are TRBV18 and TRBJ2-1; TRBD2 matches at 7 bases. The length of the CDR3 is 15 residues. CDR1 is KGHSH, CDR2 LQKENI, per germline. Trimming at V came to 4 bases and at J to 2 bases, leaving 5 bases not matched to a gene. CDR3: CASSQAGATYNEQFF. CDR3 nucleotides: TGTGCCAGCTCACAGGCGGGAGCTACCTACAATGAGCAGTTCTTC.